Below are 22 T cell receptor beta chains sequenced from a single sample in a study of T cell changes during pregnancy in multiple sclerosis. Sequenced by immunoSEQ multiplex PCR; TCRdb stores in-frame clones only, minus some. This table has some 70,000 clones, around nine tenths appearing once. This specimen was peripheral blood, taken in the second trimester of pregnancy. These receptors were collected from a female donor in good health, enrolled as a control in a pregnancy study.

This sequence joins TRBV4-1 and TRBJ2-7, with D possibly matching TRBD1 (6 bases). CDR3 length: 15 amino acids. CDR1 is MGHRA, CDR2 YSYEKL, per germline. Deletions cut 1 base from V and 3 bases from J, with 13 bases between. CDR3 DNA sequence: TGCGCCAGCAGCCAAGGAGGGGGAAATAGCTACGAGCAGTACTTC. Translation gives CASSQGGGNSYEQYF.

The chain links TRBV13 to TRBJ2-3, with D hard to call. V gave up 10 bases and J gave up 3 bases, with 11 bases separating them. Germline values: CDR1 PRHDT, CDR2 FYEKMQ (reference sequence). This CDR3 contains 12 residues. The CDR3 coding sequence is TGTGCCACCGCCCAAGCGACAGATACGCAGTATTTT. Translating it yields CATAQATDTQYF.

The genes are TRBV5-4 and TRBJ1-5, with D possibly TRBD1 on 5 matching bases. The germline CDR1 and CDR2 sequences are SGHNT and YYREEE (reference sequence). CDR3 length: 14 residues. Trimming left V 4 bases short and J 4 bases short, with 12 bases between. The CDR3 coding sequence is TGTGCCAGCAGCCCCTGGGGCCAAAATCAGCCCCAGCATTTT. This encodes CASSPWGQNQPQHF. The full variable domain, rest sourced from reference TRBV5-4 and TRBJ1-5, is ETGVTQSPTHLIKTRGQQVTLRCSSQSGHNTVSWYQQALGQGPQFIFQYYREEENGRGNFPPRFSGLQFPNYSSELNVNALELDDSALYLCASSPWGQNQPQHFGDGTRLSIL.

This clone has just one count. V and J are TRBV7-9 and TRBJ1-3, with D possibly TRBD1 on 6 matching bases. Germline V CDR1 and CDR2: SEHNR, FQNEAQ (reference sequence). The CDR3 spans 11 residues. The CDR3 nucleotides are TGTGGGGGGCTCTCTGGAAACACCATATATTTT. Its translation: CGGLSGNTIYF. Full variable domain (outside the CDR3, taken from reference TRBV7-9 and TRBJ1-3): DTGVSQNPRHKITKRGQNVTFRCDPISEHNRLYWYRQTLGQGPEFLTYFQNEAQLEKSRLLSDRFSAERPKGSFSTLEIQRTEQGDSAMYLCGGLSGNTIYFGEGSWLTVV.

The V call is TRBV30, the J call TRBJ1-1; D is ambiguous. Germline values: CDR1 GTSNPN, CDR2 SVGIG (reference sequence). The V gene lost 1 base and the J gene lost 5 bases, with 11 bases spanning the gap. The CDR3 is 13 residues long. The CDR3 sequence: CAWSGLGRTEAFF. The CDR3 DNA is TGTGCCTGGAGTGGGCTGGGGAGGACTGAAGCTTTCTTT.

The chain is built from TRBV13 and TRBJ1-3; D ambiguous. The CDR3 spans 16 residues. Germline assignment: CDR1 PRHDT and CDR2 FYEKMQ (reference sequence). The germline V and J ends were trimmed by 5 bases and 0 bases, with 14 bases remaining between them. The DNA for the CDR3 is TGTGCCAGCAGCCCGTCCCCGGGATCCTCTGGAAACACCATATATTTT. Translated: CASSPSPGSSGNTIYF.

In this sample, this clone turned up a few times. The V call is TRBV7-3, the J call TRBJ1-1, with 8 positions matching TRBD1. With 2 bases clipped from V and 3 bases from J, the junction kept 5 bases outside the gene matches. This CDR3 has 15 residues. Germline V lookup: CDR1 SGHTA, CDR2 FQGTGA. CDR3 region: CASSLLPGGYTEAFF. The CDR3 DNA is TGTGCCAGCAGCTTACTACCAGGGGGCTACACTGAAGCTTTCTTT.

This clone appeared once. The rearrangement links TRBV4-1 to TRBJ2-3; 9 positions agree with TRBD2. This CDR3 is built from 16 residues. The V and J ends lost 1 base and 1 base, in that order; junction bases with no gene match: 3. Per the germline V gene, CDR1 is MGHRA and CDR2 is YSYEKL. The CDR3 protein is CASSQVAGAGTDTQYF. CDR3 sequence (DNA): TGCGCCAGCAGCCAAGTAGCGGGGGCGGGCACAGATACGCAGTATTTT.

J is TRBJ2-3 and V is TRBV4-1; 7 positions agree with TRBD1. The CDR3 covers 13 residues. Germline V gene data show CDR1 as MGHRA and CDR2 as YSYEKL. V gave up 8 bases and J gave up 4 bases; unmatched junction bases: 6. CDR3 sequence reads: CASGDSRPDTQYF. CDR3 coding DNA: TGCGCCAGCGGGGACAGTAGGCCAGATACGCAGTATTTT.

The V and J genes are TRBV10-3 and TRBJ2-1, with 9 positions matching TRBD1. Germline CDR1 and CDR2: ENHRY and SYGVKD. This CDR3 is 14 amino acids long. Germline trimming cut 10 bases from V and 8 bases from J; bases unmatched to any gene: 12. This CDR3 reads CATYLGGQGYEQFF. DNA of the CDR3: TGTGCCACGTACCTGGGGGGACAGGGTTATGAGCAGTTCTTC.

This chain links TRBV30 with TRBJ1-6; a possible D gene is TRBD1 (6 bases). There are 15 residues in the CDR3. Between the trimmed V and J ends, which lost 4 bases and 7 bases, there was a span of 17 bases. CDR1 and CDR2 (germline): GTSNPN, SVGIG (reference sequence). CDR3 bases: TGTGCCTGGACCCGCGGGGGGGGCGCGAATTCACCCCTCCACTTT. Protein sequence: CAWTRGGGANSPLHF.

CDR3 bases: TGTGCCAGCAGTTCGCAGGGCTGGGTGGGTGGCTACACCTTC. Translation gives CASSSQGWVGGYTF. V and J are TRBV27 and TRBJ1-2, with D maybe TRBD1 (5 bases). Germline V gene lookup returns CDR1 MNHEY and CDR2 SMNVEV (reference sequence). The CDR3 loop spans 14 amino acids. V was clipped by 4 bases and J by 7 bases, with 16 bases between them.

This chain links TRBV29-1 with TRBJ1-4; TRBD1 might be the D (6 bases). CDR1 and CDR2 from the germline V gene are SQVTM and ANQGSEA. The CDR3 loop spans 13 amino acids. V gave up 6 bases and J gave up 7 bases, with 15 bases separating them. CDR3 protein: CSVEQGIGEKLFF. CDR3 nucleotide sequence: TGCAGCGTGGAGCAGGGGATTGGTGAAAAACTGTTTTTT.

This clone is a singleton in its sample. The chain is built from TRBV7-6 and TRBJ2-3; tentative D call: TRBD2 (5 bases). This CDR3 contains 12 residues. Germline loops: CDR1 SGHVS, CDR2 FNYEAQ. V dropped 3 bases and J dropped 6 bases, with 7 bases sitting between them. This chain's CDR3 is CASSLSGDTQYF. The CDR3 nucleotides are TGTGCCAGCAGCTTGTCGGGGGATACGCAGTATTTT.

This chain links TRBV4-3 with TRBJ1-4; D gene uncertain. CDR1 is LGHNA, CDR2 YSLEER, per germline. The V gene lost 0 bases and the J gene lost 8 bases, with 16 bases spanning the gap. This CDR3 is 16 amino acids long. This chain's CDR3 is CASSQDMGSGREKLFF. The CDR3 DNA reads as TGCGCCAGCAGCCAAGATATGGGGAGCGGGCGGGAAAAACTGTTTTTT.

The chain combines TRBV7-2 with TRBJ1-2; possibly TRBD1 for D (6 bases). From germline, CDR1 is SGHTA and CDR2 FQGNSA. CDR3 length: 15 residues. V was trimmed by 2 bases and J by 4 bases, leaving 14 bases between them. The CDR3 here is CASSLTAGAGYGYTF. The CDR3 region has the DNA TGTGCCAGCAGCTTAACGGCAGGGGCGGGCTATGGCTACACCTTC.

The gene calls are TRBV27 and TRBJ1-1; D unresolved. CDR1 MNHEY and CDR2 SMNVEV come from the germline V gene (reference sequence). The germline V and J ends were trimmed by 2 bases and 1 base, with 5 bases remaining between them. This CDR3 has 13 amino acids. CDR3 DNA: TGTGCCAGCAGTTTACAGGAGAACACTGAAGCTTTCTTT. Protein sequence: CASSLQENTEAFF.

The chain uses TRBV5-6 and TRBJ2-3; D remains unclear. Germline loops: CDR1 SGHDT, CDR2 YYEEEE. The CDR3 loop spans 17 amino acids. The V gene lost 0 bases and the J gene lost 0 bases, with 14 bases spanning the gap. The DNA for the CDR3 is TGTGCCAGCAGCTTGGATGGCGGCGGCCCTAGCACAGATACGCAGTATTTT. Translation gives CASSLDGGGPSTDTQYF.

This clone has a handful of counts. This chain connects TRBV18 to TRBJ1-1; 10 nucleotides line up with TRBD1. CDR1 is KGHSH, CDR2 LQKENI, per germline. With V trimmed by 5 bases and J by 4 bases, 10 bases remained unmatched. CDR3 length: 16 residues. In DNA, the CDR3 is TGTGCCAGCTCATTGACAGGGGGCATATTGGGCACTGAAGCTTTCTTT. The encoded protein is CASSLTGGILGTEAFF.

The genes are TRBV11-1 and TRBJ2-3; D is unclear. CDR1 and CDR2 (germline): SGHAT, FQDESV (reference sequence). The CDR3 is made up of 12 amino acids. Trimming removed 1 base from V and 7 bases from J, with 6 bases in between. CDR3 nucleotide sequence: TGTGCCAGCAGCTTAGTTCTAAATACGCAGTATTTT. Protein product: CASSLVLNTQYF.

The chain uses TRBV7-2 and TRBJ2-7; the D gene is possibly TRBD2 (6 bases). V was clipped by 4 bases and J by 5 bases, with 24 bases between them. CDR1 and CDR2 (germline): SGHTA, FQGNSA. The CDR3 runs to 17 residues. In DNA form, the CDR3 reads TGTGCCAGCAGCTCCCCTGACTTGGGACTGTCTGGGAACGAGCAGTACTTC. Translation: CASSSPDLGLSGNEQYF.

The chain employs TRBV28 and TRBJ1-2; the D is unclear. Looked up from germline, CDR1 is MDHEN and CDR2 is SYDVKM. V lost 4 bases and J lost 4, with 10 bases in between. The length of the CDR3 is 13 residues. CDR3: CASSSLDPYGYTF. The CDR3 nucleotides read TGTGCCAGCAGTTCCCTAGACCCCTATGGCTACACCTTC.